Listed below are T cell receptor beta chains from one sample, sequenced in a study of blood T cell repertoires in COVID-19. Clones were sequenced by immunoSEQ multiplex PCR, and TCRdb holds only the in-frame ones, with some missing. The sample carries 200,000 to 300,000 clones, around 84% recorded once. Sequenced: peripheral blood. These receptors were obtained from a man aged 55 to 69 with acute or convalescent COVID-19. Both conserved end residues are part of each CDR3. D genes are given only for firm matches. Rows may omit the clone size; those that give it use once, few, many or a size class.

TRBJ2-7 . TRBV9 . CASSVSTSPYEQYF
TRBJ1-5 . TRBV18 . CASSPRQHEYQPQHF
TRBJ1-1 . TRBV12-3/TRBV12-4 . CASSTGQTEAFF
TRBJ2-7 TRBD1 TRBV5-1 . CASSPWTGTYEQYF
TRBJ2-2 TRBD2 TRBV19 . CASSASTSGAYQVGSGELFF
TRBJ2-6 TRBD1 TRBV28 . CASSFLDRVFSGANVLTF
TRBJ1-1 . TRBV6-4 . CASRTQGEGNTEAFF
TRBJ1-2 TRBD1 TRBV18 . CASSWTGRDYGYTF
TRBJ2-5 TRBD2 TRBV7-3 . CASSPYTGCGQLAAEQETQYF
TRBJ1-4 . TRBV19 . CASSARRATNEKLFF
TRBJ1-2 . TRBV5-1 . CASSGENYGYTF
TRBJ2-1 TRBD1 TRBV18 . CASSPPGQSNEQFF
TRBJ2-5 . TRBV9 . CASSPDSWETQYF
TRBJ2-1 . TRBV28 . CASSSVADPPYNEQFF
TRBJ1-4 . TRBV9 few CASSTTQGTNEKLFF
TRBJ2-7 . TRBV4-1 . CASSQTVYYEQYF
TRBJ1-2 TRBD1 TRBV7-9 few CASSPTTGDGYTF
TRBJ2-2 . TRBV7-2 . CASTPSPVAGANTGELFF
TRBJ1-5 . TRBV24-1 . CATSDFDGHRPQHF
TRBJ1-2 . TRBV9 . CASSVPGDYGYTF
TRBJ1-1 TRBD1 TRBV29-1 . CSALGQGTEAFF
TRBJ2-7 . TRBV28 few CASSFSSYEQYF
TRBJ2-5 . TRBV11-2 few CASSFSAQSGQETQYF
TRBJ2-7 TRBD2 TRBV7-2 . CASSSGLAGSYEQYF
TRBJ1-3 . TRBV19 . CASSRGGSGNTIYF
TRBJ2-7 TRBD2 TRBV11-2 few CASSGRLAGDEQYF
TRBJ2-3 . TRBV7-6 . CASSLAAGRLGTQYF
TRBJ2-7 TRBD2 TRBV10-1 . CASRAGTSDLLRF
TRBJ2-1 TRBD2 TRBV9 . CASSVATGGAGGIEQFF
TRBJ1-1 TRBD1 TRBV10-3 . CAIRSTGGLNTEAFF
TRBJ2-1 . TRBV20-1 . CSASARLDAFF
TRBJ2-7 . TRBV28 . CASIPIGGGGEQYF
TRBJ2-1 TRBD2 TRBV19 . CASSIGGTSVNEQFF
TRBJ1-2 . TRBV6-4 . CASSDGHAKNYGYTF
TRBJ2-7 . TRBV5-6 . CASSVNYEQYF
TRBJ1-2 . TRBV3-1/TRBV3-2 . CASTGRTTNYGYTF
TRBJ1-2 TRBD1 TRBV10-3 . CAISGGQGGGYTF
TRBJ1-2 TRBD1 TRBV7-2 . CASSLGTGGAWGYTF
TRBJ2-5 . TRBV5-1 . CASSLASVQETQYF
TRBJ1-2 . TRBV5-1 . CASSLGQSNYGYTF
TRBJ2-7 . TRBV21-1 once CASSKRWYRWTATYFSYEQYF
TRBJ2-2 TRBD1 TRBV6-4 . CASSSQGASTGELFF
TRBJ2-3 . TRBV10-3 . CAISRQSTDTQYF
TRBJ2-3 TRBD2 TRBV9 few CASSYSWEGRVDTQYF
TRBJ1-2 TRBD1 TRBV5-1 . CASSVGTGRGYTF
TRBJ1-1 TRBD1 TRBV5-1 . CASSFSRTGRYTEAFF
TRBJ2-3 . TRBV18 . CASSPGRDGDTQYF
TRBJ2-3 . TRBV19 . CASRSSEITDTQYF
TRBJ1-2 . TRBV28 . CASSSWGGRSHGYTF
TRBJ2-3 . TRBV7-6 . CASSPLTQGVGDTQYF
TRBJ2-6 TRBD1 TRBV4-1 . CASSQEGQVGTVWSGANVLTF
TRBJ1-6 . TRBV3-1/TRBV3-2 . CASGRLKSSPLHF
TRBJ1-3 TRBD1 TRBV5-6 few CASSLGQGYGNTIYF
TRBJ1-1 . TRBV10-2 few CASRYTGSGGKNTEAFF
TRBJ2-1 TRBD1 TRBV12-5 . CASGYHPGTGNKNEQFF